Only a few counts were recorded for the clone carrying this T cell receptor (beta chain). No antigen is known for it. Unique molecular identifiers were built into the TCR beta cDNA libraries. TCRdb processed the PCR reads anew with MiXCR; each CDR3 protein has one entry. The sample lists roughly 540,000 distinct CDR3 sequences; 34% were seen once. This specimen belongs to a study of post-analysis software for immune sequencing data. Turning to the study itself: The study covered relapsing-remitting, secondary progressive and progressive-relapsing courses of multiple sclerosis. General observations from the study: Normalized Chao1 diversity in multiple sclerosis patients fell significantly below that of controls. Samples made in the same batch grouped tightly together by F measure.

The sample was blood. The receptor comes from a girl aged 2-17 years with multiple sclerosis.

CDR3 amino acids: CASSLATGYTEAFF. For the CDR3, the DNA is TGCGCCAGCAGCTTGGCCACGGGGTATACTGAAGCTTTCTTT. The chain links TRBV5-1 to TRBJ1-1; D is undetermined. V was shortened by 0 bases and J by 5 bases, with 11 bases between the two germline ends. Germline V lookup: CDR1 SGHRS, CDR2 YFSETQ. CDR3 length equals 14 residues.